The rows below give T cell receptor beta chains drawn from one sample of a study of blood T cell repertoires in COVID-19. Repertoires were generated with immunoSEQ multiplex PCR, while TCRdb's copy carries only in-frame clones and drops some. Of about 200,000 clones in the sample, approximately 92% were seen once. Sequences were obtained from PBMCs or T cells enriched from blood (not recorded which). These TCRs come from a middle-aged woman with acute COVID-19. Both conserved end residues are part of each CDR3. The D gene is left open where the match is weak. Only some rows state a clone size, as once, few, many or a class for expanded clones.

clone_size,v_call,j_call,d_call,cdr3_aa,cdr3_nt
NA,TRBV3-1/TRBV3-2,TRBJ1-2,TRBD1,CASSQEWTGDSGYTF,TGTGCCAGCAGCCAAGAATGGACAGGGGACTCTGGCTACACCTTC
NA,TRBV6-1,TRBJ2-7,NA,CASSEAPTGSYEQYF,TGTGCCAGCAGTGAAGCGCCGACGGGCTCCTACGAGCAGTACTTC
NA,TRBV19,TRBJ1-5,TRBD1,CASTLAGQGGNQPQHF,TGTGCCAGTACCCTCGCGGGACAGGGAGGCAATCAGCCCCAGCATTTT
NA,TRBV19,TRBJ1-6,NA,CASSPELINNSPLHF,TGTGCCAGTAGTCCCGAACTGATTAATAATTCACCCCTCCACTTT
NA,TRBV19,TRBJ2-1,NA,CASSVQPPGGYFYNEQFF,TGTGCCAGTAGTGTACAACCCCCTGGGGGGTACTTCTACAATGAGCAGTTCTTC
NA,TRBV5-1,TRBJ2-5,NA,CASSLAGGLASYTQYF,TGCGCCAGCAGCTTGGCGGGGGGCCTAGCTTCATACACCCAGTACTTC
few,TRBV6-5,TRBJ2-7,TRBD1,CASGNRGYEQYF,TGTGCCAGCGGGAACAGGGGCTACGAGCAGTACTTC
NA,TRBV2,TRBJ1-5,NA,CASSEAGELNQPQHF,TGTGCCAGCAGTGAAGCTGGTGAGCTCAATCAGCCCCAGCATTTT
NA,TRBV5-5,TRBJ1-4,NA,CASSLLQGREKLFF,TGTGCCAGCAGCTTGTTACAGGGACGGGAAAAACTGTTTTTT
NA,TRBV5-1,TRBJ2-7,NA,CASSLRPDSASYEQYF,TGCGCCAGCAGCTTGCGTCCCGATAGCGCGAGCTACGAGCAGTACTTC
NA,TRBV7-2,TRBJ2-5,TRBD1,CASSSYGTGGTQTQYF,TGTGCCAGCAGTTCGTACGGGACAGGGGGGACACAGACCCAGTACTTC
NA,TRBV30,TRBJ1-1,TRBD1,CAWKSRDRVSTEAFF,TGTGCCTGGAAGTCCCGGGACAGGGTGAGCACTGAAGCTTTCTTT
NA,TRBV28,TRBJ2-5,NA,CASSSAGIPGETQYF,TGTGCCAGCAGCTCCGCCGGGATCCCCGGGGAGACCCAGTACTTC
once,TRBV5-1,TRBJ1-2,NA,CASSPREYYGYTF,TGCGCCAGCAGTCCCCGGGAATACTATGGCTACACCTTC
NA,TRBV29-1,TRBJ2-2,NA,CSVERGITGELFF,TGCAGCGTTGAAAGGGGTATCACCGGGGAGCTGTTTTTT
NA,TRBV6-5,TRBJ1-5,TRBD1,CASSRQGSNQPQHF,TGTGCCAGCAGCAGACAGGGATCTAATCAGCCCCAGCATTTT
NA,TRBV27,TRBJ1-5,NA,CASSLGAEFSNQPQHF,TGTGCCAGCAGTTTAGGGGCGGAATTTAGCAATCAGCCCCAGCATTTT
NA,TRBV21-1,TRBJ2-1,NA,CASSKEERESSYNEQFF,TGTGCCAGCAGCAAAGAGGAGCGGGAGAGCTCCTACAATGAGCAGTTCTTC
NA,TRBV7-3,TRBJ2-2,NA,CASSPTGLANTGELFF,TGTGCCAGCAGCCCTACCGGGCTAGCCAACACCGGGGAGCTGTTTTTT
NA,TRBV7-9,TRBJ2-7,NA,CASSSTPSYEQYF,TGTGCCAGCAGCTCTACTCCTTCCTACGAGCAGTACTTC
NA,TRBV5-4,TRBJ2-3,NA,CASSFRRQGKDTQYF,TGTGCCAGCAGCTTCCGGCGGCAGGGAAAAGATACGCAGTATTTT
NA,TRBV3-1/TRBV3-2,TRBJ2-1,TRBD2,CASSPLAGGVYNEQFF,TGTGCCAGCAGCCCACTAGCGGGAGGTGTCTACAATGAGCAGTTCTTC
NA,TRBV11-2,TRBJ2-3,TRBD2,CASSVYRGTSGATDTQYF,TGTGCCAGCAGCGTGTACAGGGGGACTAGCGGGGCCACAGATACGCAGTATTTT
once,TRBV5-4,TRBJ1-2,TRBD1,CASSLVGQTNYGYTF,TGTGCCAGCAGCTTGGTGGGACAGACTAACTATGGCTACACCTTC